Detailed here is one TCR beta chain. Its antigen specificity is not known. Base-call qualities are not available, and no considerably larger clone is one nucleotide away. V is clipped by 2 bases and J by 6 bases, and the sequence between their germline boundaries is 11 bases long. CDR3 length: 15 amino acids, cysteine to phenylalanine. CDR3 DNA is the only sequence kept; it has 45 bases, read in frame from the first base. According to the germline V gene, CDR1 reads MNHEY and CDR2 reads SVGAGI. Sequencing of the TRB variable region was done with the immunoSEQ hsTCRB v3.0 assay at survey level resolution. TRB sequencing targeted a depth of roughly 40,000-55,000 T-cell genomes per sample. TRB libraries were pooled and sequenced on an Illumina MiSeq using a v3 150-cycle kit. Under the source paper's analysis protocol: Repertoire analysis was run in R within a reproducible Nextflow workflow that covered QC, data transformation and analysis. LymphoSeq2, an R package for exploring AIRR-Seq data, was used to implement custom analyses. A handful of samples that yielded fewer than 5000 total TRB sequences were excluded, so that around 190 HIV repertoires were analyzed. Among the 180 to 200 HIV repertoires that were kept, almost 60 were collected before ART initiation and more than 120 were collected after ART initiation. Repertoires were downsampled to 5000 TRB nucleotide sequences, with summary statistics averaged over 100 downsampling iterations. TRB sequences were retained for analysis only if CDR3 regions of at least seven amino acids were present. Diversity was assessed using a clonality score derived from Shannon entropy and using the Gini coefficient. Repertoire networks linked the top 5000 CDR3 amino acid sequences whenever two sequences differed by an edit distance of one. For TRB CDR3 amino acid sequences, GLIPH2 was used to predict antigen specificity groups and MHC restriction. To flag known CMV, EBV, HIV or tissue antigen associations, CDR3 amino acid sequences were matched against VDJdb and McPAS-TCR. Pre-ART, post-ART and control groups were compared with Wilcoxon signed-rank tests and Holm-Bonferroni correction. Held by TCRdb, this immuneACCESS table contains in-frame sequences only and omits some clones. Under half of the omission traces to an unresolved V gene where checked; the cause of the rest is unknown. Clone size and the V and J calls come from that table; the DNA yielded D and trimming. In this sample the table shows about 11,000 clones, around 80% of which occur a single time. The ten largest make up 20% to 25% of the sample.

To be included, a participant needed at least one PBMC sample from before ART initiation plus at least two post-ART samples. All participants with HIV were treated in the United States of America. Before DNA extraction, cryopreserved samples of about 1-10 million PBMC were thawed and washed. At the time of the earliest PBMC sample, participants with HIV were aged between about 23 and 55 years. Per participant, PBMC samples came from 1-4 timepoints prior to ART initiation and 2-8 timepoints following ART initiation, for a median of 7 samples. For every participant, serial HIV viral load, CD4+ T-cell count, ART history and demographic data were obtained. A Qiagen kit on a QIAcube was used to extract genomic DNA from unsorted PBMC, with samples processed in batches of 12. This sample stems from a study of long-term antiretroviral therapy in people with HIV (dated by TCRdb to the early 2020s). Some background on the complete study: The earliest samples were collected about a decade before the 2015 WHO recommendation for immediate ART, when ART was typically delayed until CD4 counts fell. No cross-contamination during QIAcube processing turned up in test extractions that ran a monoclonal T-cell line alongside approximately 35 polyclonal samples. Of the roughly 32 participants with HIV, approximately twelve were female. A total of 150 to 200 cryopreserved PBMC samples came from a few dozen adults with confirmed HIV infection and were collected serially over a mean of roughly six years (range 1-12). This retrospective serial study examined whether starting ART and sustained HIV suppression were associated with changes in the composition and diversity of the TRB repertoire in peripheral blood. General findings and caveats noted by the study authors: Because cell numbers in pre-ART samples were limited, unsorted PBMC were profiled instead of sorted CD4+ and CD8+ T cells. Starting ART was linked to a significant rise in TRB diversity, yet even after long-term ART the diversity remained significantly lower than in transplant donor controls. Inferences about post-ART repertoire changes are limited because no data were available on ART adherence, viral resistance or therapy changes. CDR3 length ranges in HIV repertoires were narrower than in controls, and network structure suggested an antigen-experienced repertoire with only a slight naive shift after ART. Limited PBMC availability meant only the TCR beta chain was sequenced, without alpha chain pairing. The repertoire was dominated across all time points by expanded TRB clones identified before ART initiation, although this dominance was seen to fluctuate and to decrease in many PLHIV after ART. Samples dated from about 2003 to 2018, and the ART regimens used may be less effective than current ones.

The origin of this receptor is a man aged 45 to 65 with HIV. The sequenced sample was unsorted PBMCs, obtained more than 7 years after starting antiretroviral therapy. The V and J genes are TRBV6-5 and TRBJ1-6; a weak D assignment points to TRBD1 (6 bases agree). The nucleotide sequence reads TGTGCCAGCAGTTACAAGGACAGTCCTAATTCACCCCTCCACTTT. Its coded protein is CASSYKDSPNSPLHF.